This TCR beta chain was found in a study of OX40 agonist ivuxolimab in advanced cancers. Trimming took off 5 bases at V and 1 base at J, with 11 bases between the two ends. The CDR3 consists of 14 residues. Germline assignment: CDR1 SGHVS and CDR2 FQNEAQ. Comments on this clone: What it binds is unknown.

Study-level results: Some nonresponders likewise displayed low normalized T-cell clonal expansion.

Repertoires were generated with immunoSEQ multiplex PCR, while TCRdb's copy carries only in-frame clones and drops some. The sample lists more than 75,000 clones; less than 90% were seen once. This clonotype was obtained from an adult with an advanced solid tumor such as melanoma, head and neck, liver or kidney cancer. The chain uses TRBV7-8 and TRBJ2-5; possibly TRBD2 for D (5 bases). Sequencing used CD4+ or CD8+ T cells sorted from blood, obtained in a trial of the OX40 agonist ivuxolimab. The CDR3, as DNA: TGTGCCAGCAGCCCCCAGAGCGGCCAAGAGACCCAGTACTTC. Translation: CASSPQSGQETQYF.